The TCR beta chain under discussion was sequenced for a study of blood T cell repertoires in COVID-19. In germline, CDR1 is SGHAT, CDR2 FQDESV (reference sequence). The CDR3 runs to 16 residues. Trimming pared 1 base from V and 4 bases from J, leaving 16 bases between. The repertoire was sequenced with immunoSEQ multiplex PCR; TCRdb's copy has only in-frame clones and lacks some. In the table there are 150,000 or so clones, 88% of which are singletons. The sample taken for sequencing was PBMCs or T cells enriched from blood (not recorded which). The receptor was derived from a woman aged 25 to 39 with acute COVID-19. The genes are TRBV11-1 and TRBJ1-1; D ambiguous. This CDR3 is CASSLGRFSGGTEAFF. The CDR3 DNA is TGTGCCAGCAGCTTAGGAAGGTTCTCGGGTGGCACTGAAGCTTTCTTT.